This T cell receptor beta chain derives from a study of blood T cell repertoires in COVID-19. Overall study context: Italy, Spain and the United States were the sources of the convalescent and acute COVID-19 samples. T cells, B-cell-depleted T cells, or PBMCs provided the cDNA or gDNA that served as material.

Original processing methods: Using reference gene primer amplification, nucleated cell counts were estimated. Profiling relied on immunoSEQ multiplex PCR, and the TCRdb table lists in-frame clones only, not all of them. V and J calls and clone size come straight from that table; D and trimming were deduced from the DNA. The repertoire holds about 180,000 clones, with 70% to 90% as singletons. Germline V lookup: CDR1 WNHNN, CDR2 SYGVQD (reference sequence). The CDR3 contains 13 residues. V lost 7 bases and J 6 bases, leaving 15 bases between the germline ends. The J gene is TRBJ1-1, the V gene TRBV10-1; a weak D match, TRBD1 (5 bases). The sequencing sample was made of peripheral blood. This TCR was sampled from a woman between 25 and 40 years old with active or convalescent COVID-19. This CDR3 reads CASKPPGKAEAFF. The CDR3 DNA sequence: TGCGCCAGCAAACCCCCAGGGAAGGCTGAAGCTTTCTTT.